These 26 T cell receptor beta chains originate from one sample sequenced in a study of blood T cells in healthy people across ages. The use of a sample-barcoded 5' primer and a J-beta primer mix characterized a second PCR of roughly 7 to 12 cycles. TCRdb analysed the 5' RACE reads with MiXCR anew, one entry per CDR3 protein. The sample holds about 1.1 million distinct CDR3 sequences, 30% to 40% seen once. Input material: blood. These receptors all come from a young man in good health.

CDR3 loop: CASKGAGLNDGYTF. The DNA of the CDR3 is TGTGCCAGCAAGGGGGCAGGGTTGAACGATGGCTACACCTTC. This chain connects TRBV12-3 or TRBV12-4 to TRBJ1-2; 7 bases are shared with TRBD1. J gave up 6 bases and V 7 bases, and 11 bases lay outside the gene matches. This CDR3 contains 14 residues.

The chain uses TRBV11-2 and TRBJ2-7; 7 bases line up with TRBD2. Germline V gene lookup returns CDR1 SGHAT and CDR2 FQNNGV. CDR3 length: 15 amino acids. The trim removed 5 bases at V and 1 base at J, leaving 8 bases unmatched. CDR3 region: CASSPQRAGSYEQYF. CDR3 bases: TGTGCCAGCAGCCCCCAGCGAGCGGGGTCCTACGAGCAGTACTTC. The complete variable domain, with remaining parts taken from reference TRBV11-2 and TRBJ2-7, reads EAGVAQSPRYKIIEKRQSVAFWCNPISGHATLYWYQQILGQGPKLLIQFQNNGVVDDSQLPKDRFSAERLKGVDSTLKIQPAKLEDSAVYLCASSPQRAGSYEQYFGPGTRLTVT.

There are a few counts of this clonotype. This sequence joins TRBV5-1 and TRBJ2-3; 7 bases agree with TRBD1. Germline V gene sequence: CDR1 SGHRS, CDR2 YFSETQ. V lost 5 bases and J lost 2; bases outside the gene matches: 5. The CDR3 length is 14 residues. The CDR3 region has the DNA TGCGCCAGCAGAACCGGGACAGACACAGATACGCAGTATTTT. Translation: CASRTGTDTDTQYF.

This clonotype was seen only a few times. The V call is TRBV27, the J call TRBJ2-3, with 7 positions matching TRBD2. Trimming removed 0 bases from V and 4 bases from J; junction bases left unmatched: 10. Germline values: CDR1 MNHEY, CDR2 SMNVEV (reference sequence). CDR3 size: 17 residues. DNA of the CDR3: TGTGCCAGCAGTTTATCCGCGCCGCGGGGAGGGGCAGATACGCAGTATTTT. Translating gives CASSLSAPRGGADTQYF.

Only a few counts were recorded for this clonotype. The CDR3 loop reads CASSSAGGKRVKNIQYF. In DNA form, the CDR3 reads TGTGCCAGCTCATCGGCAGGGGGAAAGCGGGTAAAAAACATTCAGTACTTC. The rearrangement links TRBV6-2 or TRBV6-3 to TRBJ2-4; D perhaps matches TRBD1 (7 bases). V was shortened by 8 bases and J by 4 bases, with 24 bases between the two germline ends. This CDR3 contains 17 residues. Germline V gives CDR1 MNHEY, CDR2 SVGEGT.

The chain links TRBV6-2 or TRBV6-3 to TRBJ1-1; 7 bases are a match to TRBD1. CDR3 length equals 15 residues. Germline V gives CDR1 MNHEY, CDR2 SVGEGT. V lost 5 bases and J lost 0; bases outside the gene matches: 6. CDR3 loop: CASSKRTGLNTEAFF. The DNA for the CDR3 is TGTGCCAGCAGTAAGCGGACAGGCCTGAACACTGAAGCTTTCTTT.

The chain links TRBV20-1 to TRBJ2-1, with TRBD2 matching 13 bases. J was trimmed by 9 bases and V by 5 bases; bases with no gene match: 7. This CDR3 is 14 amino acids long. In germline, CDR1 is DFQATT, CDR2 SNEGSKA (reference sequence). CDR3 sequence (DNA): TGCAGTGCTTCACTAGCGGGGGGGCGGGGTGAGCAGTTCTTC. It specifies CSASLAGGRGEQFF.

The V and J genes are TRBV5-1 and TRBJ1-2; no firm D call. The ends were cut back, 3 bases at V and 8 bases at J, with 14 bases in the middle. Germline values: CDR1 SGHRS, CDR2 YFSETQ. The CDR3 is 13 amino acids. DNA for the CDR3: TGCGCCAGCAGCTCCGACGGTCTCTCGGGCTACACCTTC. Translation gives CASSSDGLSGYTF.

This chain links TRBV7-9 with TRBJ2-5; D ambiguous. Trimming shortened V by 1 base and J by 3 bases, and 18 bases separated the two germline ends. Germline CDR1 reads SEHNR; CDR2 reads FQNEAQ (reference sequence). This CDR3 has 17 amino acids. The CDR3 reads CASSLGSYPPGEETQYF. CDR3 nucleotides: TGTGCCAGCAGCTTAGGCAGTTACCCTCCTGGGGAAGAGACCCAGTACTTC.

This sequence joins TRBV2 and TRBJ1-1; 10 bases line up with TRBD1. Losses at the gene ends were 6 bases for V and 5 bases for J; bases not matched to a gene: 9. In germline, CDR1 is SNHLY, CDR2 FYNNEI. The CDR3 totals 15 residues. Here the CDR3 DNA reads TGTGCCAGCAGAAGGGACAGGGGTTGGTTAACTGAAGCTTTCTTT. Its translation: CASRRDRGWLTEAFF. Full variable domain (remainder filled in from reference TRBV2 and TRBJ1-1): EPEVTQTPSHQVTQMGQEVILRCVPISNHLYFYWYRQILGQKVEFLVSFYNNEISEKSEIFDDQFSVERPDGSNFTLKIRSTKLEDSAMYFCASRRDRGWLTEAFFGQGTRLTVV.

This clonotype appeared a few times. Relative to the germline gene, one junction end is altered; a read error may explain this. The V gene is TRBV5-1, the J gene TRBJ1-5; no clear D. CDR1 and CDR2 from the germline V gene are SGHRS and YFSETQ. CDR3 length equals 14 residues. The CDR3 sequence: CDSSLLLRNQPQHF. The CDR3 DNA sequence: TGCGACAGCAGCTTGTTGTTAAGAAATCAGCCCCAGCATTTT.

This clonotype was counted between two and nine times. V is TRBV7-2 and J is TRBJ2-1; 7 bases map to TRBD1. This CDR3 is built from 16 residues. Germline CDR1 SGHTA, CDR2 FQGNSA. The J segment lost 9 bases and the V segment lost 4 bases, leaving 15 bases of the junction unmatched. CDR3: CASSSLQGTKWGEQFF. CDR3 in DNA: TGTGCCAGCAGCTCGCTACAGGGGACGAAGTGGGGTGAGCAGTTCTTC.

With regard to this clonotype: One junction end does not reproduce the germline sequence, and a read error may be involved. The chain carries TRBV7-2 and TRBJ2-1; perhaps TRBD1 as D (6 bases). Germline CDR1 reads SGHTA; CDR2 reads FQGNSA. This CDR3 is built from 14 residues. CDR3 region: CASRGQGKCNKQFF. DNA of the CDR3: TGTGCCAGCAGGGGGCAGGGGAAATGCAATAAGCAGTTCTTC.

V and J are TRBV6-6 and TRBJ2-7, with D maybe TRBD2 (6 bases). This CDR3 is built from 13 residues. V was cut by 5 bases and J by 4 bases, with 12 bases left in between. Germline CDR1 and CDR2: MNHNY and SVGAGI (reference sequence). The CDR3 spells CASSTGELYEQYF. In DNA, the CDR3 is TGTGCCAGCAGTACGGGGGAATTATACGAGCAGTACTTC.

The chain is built from TRBV11-1 and TRBJ1-1; the D is unclear. Germline CDR1 SGHAT, CDR2 FQDESV (reference sequence). There are 14 residues in the CDR3. V was clipped by 5 bases and J by 0 bases, with 10 bases between them. CDR3 sequence reads: CASSPAIMNTEAFF. CDR3 nucleotides: TGTGCCAGCAGCCCTGCCATCATGAACACTGAAGCTTTCTTT. Supplemented by reference TRBV11-1 and TRBJ1-1, the full variable domain reads EAEVAQSPRYKITEKSQAVAFWCDPISGHATLYWYRQILGQGPELLVQFQDESVVDDSQLPKDRFSAERLKGVDSTLKIQPAELGDSAMYLCASSPAIMNTEAFFGQGTRLTVV.

The sample holds a few counts of this clonotype. V and J are TRBV6-5 and TRBJ1-4; TRBD1 agrees at 9 bases. V lost 6 bases and J lost 8; bases outside the gene matches: 10. The CDR3 spans 15 residues. Germline V lookup: CDR1 MNHEY, CDR2 SVGAGI. The CDR3 nucleotides are TGTGCCAGCAGGACTTACCGGGACAGGGAAGAAAAACTGTTTTTT. It yields the protein CASRTYRDREEKLFF.

This clonotype was counted a few times. The chain recombines TRBV27 with TRBJ1-2, with 8 bases matching TRBD1. CDR3 length: 13 amino acids. Germline CDR1 and CDR2: MNHEY and SMNVEV (reference sequence). The V gene end was trimmed by 4 bases and the J gene end by 7 bases; junction bases not matched to a gene: 5. The CDR3 DNA follows: TGTGCCAGCAGTTCGACAGGGGAGGGTGGCTACACCTTC. Protein product: CASSSTGEGGYTF.

The J gene is TRBJ1-1, the V gene TRBV13; D is perhaps TRBD1 (6 bases). V lost 5 bases to trimming and J lost 4 bases, with 11 bases between them. The CDR3 is 13 residues long. Germline-derived CDR1 and CDR2 are PRHDT and FYEKMQ (reference sequence). In DNA, the CDR3 is TGTGCCAGCAGCCGAGGGGGACCCACTGAAGCTTTCTTT. It encodes CASSRGGPTEAFF.

In this sample, this clonotype turned up a few times. CDR3 in DNA: TGTGCCAGCAGTGTGGGACCCAACACCGGGGAGCTGTTTTTT. Its translation: CASSVGPNTGELFF. The chain links TRBV27 to TRBJ2-2, with D possibly being TRBD1 or TRBD2 (5 bases each). This CDR3 spans 14 amino acids. Germline-derived CDR1 and CDR2 are MNHEY and SMNVEV (reference sequence). With 5 bases removed from V and 2 bases from J, the gap between germline ends came to 9 bases.

A few counts support this clonotype. The chain uses TRBV4-2 and TRBJ2-4; TRBD1 is a possible D gene (5 bases). The CDR3 has 15 amino acids. CDR1 LGHNA and CDR2 YNFKEQ come from the germline V gene. V gave up 1 base and J gave up 12 bases, with 19 bases separating them. Here the CDR3 DNA reads TGTGCCAGCAGCCAAGTGCAGGGATTAATGGAAAATCAGTACTTC. It encodes CASSQVQGLMENQYF.

The chain employs TRBV20-1 and TRBJ2-5, with 8 bases aligning to TRBD2. The better agreement between TRBJ2-7 and the DNA end casts doubt on the J call. Per the germline V gene, CDR1 is DFQATT and CDR2 is SNEGSKA (reference sequence). This CDR3 is 15 amino acids long. CDR3 sequence reads: CSARDWEGLGLEQYF. The CDR3 DNA follows: TGCAGTGCTAGAGATTGGGAGGGACTAGGGCTCGAGCAGTACTTC.

The V call is TRBV20-1, the J call TRBJ2-1; D is possibly TRBD1 (5 bases). The CDR3 consists of 13 residues. V lost 3 bases and J lost 8, with 14 bases in between. In germline, CDR1 is DFQATT, CDR2 SNEGSKA (reference sequence). CDR3 nucleotides: TGCAGTGCTAGGGTGGGGCGCAGGGATGAGCAGTTCTTC. The encoded protein is CSARVGRRDEQFF.

The V call is TRBV29-1, the J call TRBJ1-2, with a weak D call TRBD1 (5 bases). CDR1 is SQVTM and CDR2 is ANQGSEA in the germline V gene. V dropped 0 bases and J dropped 4 bases, with 12 bases sitting between them. CDR3 length: 14 residues. CDR3 bases: TGCAGCGTTGAAGAGGCAGGGTCTGGCTATGGCTACACCTTC. Its protein product is CSVEEAGSGYGYTF.

The V gene is TRBV10-3, the J gene TRBJ1-1, with unresolved D. The CDR3 is made up of 15 amino acids. V lost 2 bases and J lost 0, with 10 bases in between. Germline V gene data show CDR1 as ENHRY and CDR2 as SYGVKD. The CDR3 loop reads CAISEGEELNTEAFF. CDR3 sequence (DNA): TGTGCCATCAGTGAGGGCGAGGAATTGAACACTGAAGCTTTCTTT.

A few counts support this clonotype. The chain employs TRBV4-1 and TRBJ1-4; possible D gene TRBD1, 5 bases. The length of the CDR3 is 15 residues. In germline, CDR1 is MGHRA, CDR2 YSYEKL. V lost 2 bases and J lost 4, with 11 bases in between. The CDR3 loop reads CASSQRQPDNEKLFF. CDR3 sequence (DNA): TGCGCCAGCAGCCAACGACAGCCGGATAATGAAAAACTGTTTTTT.

This clonotype has a handful of counts. The V gene is TRBV12-3 or TRBV12-4, the J gene TRBJ2-5; the D is unclear. V lost 6 bases to trimming and J lost 4 bases, with 9 bases between them. This CDR3 has 12 amino acids. In DNA, the CDR3 is TGTGCCAGCAGCTCATCGATAGAGACCCAGTACTTC. It codes for CASSSSIETQYF.